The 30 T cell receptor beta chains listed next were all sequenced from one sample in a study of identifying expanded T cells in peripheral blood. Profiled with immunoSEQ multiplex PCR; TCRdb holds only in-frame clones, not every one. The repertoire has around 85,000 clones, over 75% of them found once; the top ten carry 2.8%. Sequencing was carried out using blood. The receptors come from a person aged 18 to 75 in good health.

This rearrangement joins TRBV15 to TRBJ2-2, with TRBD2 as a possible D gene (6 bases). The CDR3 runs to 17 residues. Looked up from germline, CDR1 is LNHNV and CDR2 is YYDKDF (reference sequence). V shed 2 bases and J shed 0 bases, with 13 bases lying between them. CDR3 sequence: CATSRPGAGTNTGELFF. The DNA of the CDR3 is TGTGCCACCAGCAGACCGGGAGCGGGTACGAACACCGGGGAGCTGTTTTTT.

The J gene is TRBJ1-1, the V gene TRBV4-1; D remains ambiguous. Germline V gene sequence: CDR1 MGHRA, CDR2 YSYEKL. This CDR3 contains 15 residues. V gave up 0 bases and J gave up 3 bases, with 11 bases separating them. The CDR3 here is CASSQDVIFDTEAFF. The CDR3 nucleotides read TGCGCCAGCAGCCAAGATGTCATTTTCGACACTGAAGCTTTCTTT.

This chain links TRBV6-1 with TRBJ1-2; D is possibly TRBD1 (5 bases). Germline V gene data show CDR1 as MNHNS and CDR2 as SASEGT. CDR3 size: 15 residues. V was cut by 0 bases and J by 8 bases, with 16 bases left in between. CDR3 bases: TGTGCCAGCAGTGAAGCGCTCCTAACGGGGCGAGGCTACACCTTC. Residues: CASSEALLTGRGYTF.

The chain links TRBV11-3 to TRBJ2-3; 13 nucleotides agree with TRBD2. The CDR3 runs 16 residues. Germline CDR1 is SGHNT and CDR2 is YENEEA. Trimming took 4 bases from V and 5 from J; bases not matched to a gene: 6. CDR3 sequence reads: CASSSGTSGKGDTQYF. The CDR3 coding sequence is TGTGCCAGCAGCTCCGGGACTAGCGGGAAGGGAGATACGCAGTATTTT.

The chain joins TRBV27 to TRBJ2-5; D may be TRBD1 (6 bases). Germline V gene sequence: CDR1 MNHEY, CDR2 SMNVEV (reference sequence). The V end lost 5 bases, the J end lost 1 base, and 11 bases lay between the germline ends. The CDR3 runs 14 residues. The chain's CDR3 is CASSGRGVQETQYF. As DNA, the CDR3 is TGTGCCAGCAGTGGCAGGGGCGTCCAAGAGACCCAGTACTTC.

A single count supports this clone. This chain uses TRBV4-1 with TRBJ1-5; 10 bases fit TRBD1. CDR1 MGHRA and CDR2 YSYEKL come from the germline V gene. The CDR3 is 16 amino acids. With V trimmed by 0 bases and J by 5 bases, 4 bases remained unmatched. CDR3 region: CASSQDAGTGDQPQHF. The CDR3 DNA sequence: TGCGCCAGCAGCCAAGATGCGGGGACAGGGGATCAGCCCCAGCATTTT.

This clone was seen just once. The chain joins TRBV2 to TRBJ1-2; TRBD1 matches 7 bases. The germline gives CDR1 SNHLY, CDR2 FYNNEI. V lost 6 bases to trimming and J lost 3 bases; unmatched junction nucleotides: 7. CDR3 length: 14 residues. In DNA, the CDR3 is TGTGCCAGCAGCAGGGACAGCCTAGACTATGGCTACACCTTC. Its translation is CASSRDSLDYGYTF.

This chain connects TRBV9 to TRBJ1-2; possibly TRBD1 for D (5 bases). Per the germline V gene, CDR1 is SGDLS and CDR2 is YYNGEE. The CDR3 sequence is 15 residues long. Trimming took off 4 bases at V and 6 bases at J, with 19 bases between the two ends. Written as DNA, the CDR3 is TGTGCCAGCAGCTCCCCGGGGCTCCAGGCCCATGGCTACACCTTC. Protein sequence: CASSSPGLQAHGYTF.

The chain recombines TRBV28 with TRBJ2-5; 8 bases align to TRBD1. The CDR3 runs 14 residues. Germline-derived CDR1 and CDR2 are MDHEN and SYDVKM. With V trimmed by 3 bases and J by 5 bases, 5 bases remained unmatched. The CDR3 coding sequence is TGTGCCAGCAGTTTTTCCGACAGGGGTGAGACCCAGTACTTC. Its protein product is CASSFSDRGETQYF.

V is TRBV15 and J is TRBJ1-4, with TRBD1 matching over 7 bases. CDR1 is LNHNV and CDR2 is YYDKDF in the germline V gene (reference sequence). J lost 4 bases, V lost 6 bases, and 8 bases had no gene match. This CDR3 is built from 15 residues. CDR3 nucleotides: TGTGCCACCAGTTACGACAGGGAGAGTAATGAAAAACTGTTTTTT. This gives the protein CATSYDRESNEKLFF.

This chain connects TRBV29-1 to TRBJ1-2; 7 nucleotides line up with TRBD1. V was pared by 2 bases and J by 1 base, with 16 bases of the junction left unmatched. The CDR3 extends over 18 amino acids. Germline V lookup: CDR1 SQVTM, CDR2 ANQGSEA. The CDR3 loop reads CSVENVEMTPGGNYGYTF. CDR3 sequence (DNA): TGCAGCGTTGAAAATGTAGAAATGACGCCAGGGGGTAACTATGGCTACACCTTC.

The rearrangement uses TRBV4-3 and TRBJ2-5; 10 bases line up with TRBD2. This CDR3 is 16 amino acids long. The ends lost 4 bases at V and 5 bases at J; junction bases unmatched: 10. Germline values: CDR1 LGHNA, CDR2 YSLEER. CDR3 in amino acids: CASSLIAGGSFETQYF. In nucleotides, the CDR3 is TGCGCCAGCAGCCTTATAGCGGGAGGATCGTTTGAGACCCAGTACTTC.

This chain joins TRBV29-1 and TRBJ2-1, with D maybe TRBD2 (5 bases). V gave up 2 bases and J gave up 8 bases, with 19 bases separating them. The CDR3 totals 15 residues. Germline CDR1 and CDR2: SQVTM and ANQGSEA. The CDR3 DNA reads TGCAGCGTTGAATTGGTAGTGGAGGCTTTGGATGAGCAGTTCTTC. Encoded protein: CSVELVVEALDEQFF.

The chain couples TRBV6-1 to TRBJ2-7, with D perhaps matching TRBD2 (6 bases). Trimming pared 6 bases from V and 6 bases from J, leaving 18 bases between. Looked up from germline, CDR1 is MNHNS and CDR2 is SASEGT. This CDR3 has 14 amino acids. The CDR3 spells CASRGTESKGEQYF. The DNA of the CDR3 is TGTGCCAGCAGAGGGACTGAGTCTAAAGGCGAGCAGTACTTC.

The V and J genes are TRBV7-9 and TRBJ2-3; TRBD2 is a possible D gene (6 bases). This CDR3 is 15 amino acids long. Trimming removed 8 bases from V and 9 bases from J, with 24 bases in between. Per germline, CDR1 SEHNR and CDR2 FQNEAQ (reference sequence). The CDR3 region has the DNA TGTGCCAGCGTGCCTTGGGACTTACGACAGATAACGCAGTATTTT. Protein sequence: CASVPWDLRQITQYF.

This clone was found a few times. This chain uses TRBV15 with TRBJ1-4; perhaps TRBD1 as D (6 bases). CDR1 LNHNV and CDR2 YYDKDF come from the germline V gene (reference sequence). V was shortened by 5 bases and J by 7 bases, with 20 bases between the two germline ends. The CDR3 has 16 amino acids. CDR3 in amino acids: CATSRGGLLRGEKLFF. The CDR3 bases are TGTGCCACCAGCCGCGGGGGGCTCCTGCGGGGTGAAAAACTGTTTTTT.

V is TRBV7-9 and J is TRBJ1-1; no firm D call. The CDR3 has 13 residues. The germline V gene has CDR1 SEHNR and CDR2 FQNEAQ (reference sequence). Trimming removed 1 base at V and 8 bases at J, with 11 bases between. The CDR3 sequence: CASSLGNGEEAFF. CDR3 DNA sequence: TGTGCCAGCAGCTTAGGTAACGGGGAAGAAGCTTTCTTT.

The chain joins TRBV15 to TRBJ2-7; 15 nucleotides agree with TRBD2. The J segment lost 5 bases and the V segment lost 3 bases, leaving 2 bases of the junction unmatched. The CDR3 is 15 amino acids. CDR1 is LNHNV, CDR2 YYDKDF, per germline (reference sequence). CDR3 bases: TGTGCCACCAGCAGGGGACTAGCGGGAGGCAACGAGCAGTACTTC. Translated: CATSRGLAGGNEQYF.

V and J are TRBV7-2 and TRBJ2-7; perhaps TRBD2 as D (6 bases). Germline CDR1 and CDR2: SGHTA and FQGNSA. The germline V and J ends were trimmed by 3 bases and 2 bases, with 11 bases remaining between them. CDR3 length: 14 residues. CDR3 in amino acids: CASSFGPGAYEQYF. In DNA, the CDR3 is TGTGCCAGCAGCTTCGGACCGGGAGCCTACGAGCAGTACTTC.

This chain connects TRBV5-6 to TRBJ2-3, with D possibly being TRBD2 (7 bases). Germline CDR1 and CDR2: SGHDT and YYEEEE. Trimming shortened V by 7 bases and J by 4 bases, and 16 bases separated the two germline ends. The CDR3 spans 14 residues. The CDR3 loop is CASYHGGPSDTQYF. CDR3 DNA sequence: TGTGCCAGCTACCACGGGGGGCCTTCAGATACGCAGTATTTT.

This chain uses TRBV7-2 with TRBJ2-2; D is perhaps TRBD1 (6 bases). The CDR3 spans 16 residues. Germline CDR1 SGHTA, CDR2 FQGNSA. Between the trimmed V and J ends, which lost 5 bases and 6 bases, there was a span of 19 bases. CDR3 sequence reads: CASSPLQGGGSGELFF. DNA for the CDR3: TGTGCCAGCAGCCCCCTACAGGGTGGTGGGTCCGGGGAGCTGTTTTTT.

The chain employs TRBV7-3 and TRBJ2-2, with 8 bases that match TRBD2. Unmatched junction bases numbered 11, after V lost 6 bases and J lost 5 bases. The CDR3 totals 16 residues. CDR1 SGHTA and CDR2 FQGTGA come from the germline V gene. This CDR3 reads CASRPTSGGGTGELFF. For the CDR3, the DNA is TGTGCCAGCAGGCCTACTAGCGGAGGGGGTACCGGGGAGCTGTTTTTT. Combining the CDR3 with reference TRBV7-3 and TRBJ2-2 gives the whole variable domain GAGVSQTPSNKVTEKGKYVELRCDPISGHTALYWYRQSLGQGPEFLIYFQGTGAADDSGLPNDRFFAVRPEGSVSTLKIQRTERGDSAVYLCASRPTSGGGTGELFFGEGSRLTVL.

Here the CDR3 DNA reads TGTGCCAGCAGCTCCCTAGCCGGGGGAAACTACGAGCAGTACTTC. Protein product: CASSSLAGGNYEQYF. The genes are TRBV7-2 and TRBJ2-7; the D gene is possibly TRBD2 (6 bases). There are 15 residues in the CDR3. Trimming pared 4 bases from V and 3 bases from J, leaving 16 bases between. The V gene's germline CDR1 is SGHTA and CDR2 FQGNSA.

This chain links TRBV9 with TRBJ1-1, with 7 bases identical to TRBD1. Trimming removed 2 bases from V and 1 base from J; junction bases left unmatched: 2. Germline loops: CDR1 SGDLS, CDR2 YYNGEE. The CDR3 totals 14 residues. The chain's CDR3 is CASSVTGTNTEAFF. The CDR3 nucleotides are TGTGCCAGCAGCGTGACAGGGACGAACACTGAAGCTTTCTTT.

For the CDR3, the DNA is TGTGCCAGCAGCTTAACGGGGGCGGGGGGCAAAGATACGCAGTATTTT. This codes for CASSLTGAGGKDTQYF. The chain is built from TRBV7-2 and TRBJ2-3; 8 bases align to TRBD2. This CDR3 is 16 amino acids long. Germline V gives CDR1 SGHTA, CDR2 FQGNSA. Unmatched junction bases numbered 9, after V lost 2 bases and J lost 5 bases.

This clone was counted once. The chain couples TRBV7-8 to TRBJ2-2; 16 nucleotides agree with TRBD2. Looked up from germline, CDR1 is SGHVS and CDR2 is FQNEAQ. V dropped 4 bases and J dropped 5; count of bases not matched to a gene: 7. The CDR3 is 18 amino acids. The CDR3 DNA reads TGTGCCAGCAGCTCGGGACTAGCGGGAGGGGGGGGGACCGGGGAGCTGTTTTTT. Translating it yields CASSSGLAGGGGTGELFF. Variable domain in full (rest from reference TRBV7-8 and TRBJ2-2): GAGVSQSPRYKVAKRGQDVALRCDPISGHVSLFWYQQALGQGPEFLTYFQNEAQLDKSGLPSDRFFAERPEGSVSTLKIQRTQQEDSAVYLCASSSGLAGGGGTGELFFGEGSRLTVL.

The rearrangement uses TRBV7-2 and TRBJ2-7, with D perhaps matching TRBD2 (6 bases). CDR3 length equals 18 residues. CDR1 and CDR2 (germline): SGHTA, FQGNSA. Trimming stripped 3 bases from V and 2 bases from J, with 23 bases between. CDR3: CASSFPARGETPPYEQYF. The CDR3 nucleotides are TGTGCCAGCAGCTTCCCAGCCCGCGGGGAGACGCCCCCCTACGAGCAGTACTTC.

DNA of the CDR3: TGTGCCAGCAGCTTGGGTTTTTCCAGCGGGAGATGGAATGAGCAGTTCTTC. This codes for CASSLGFSSGRWNEQFF. This chain uses TRBV5-8 with TRBJ2-1, with 8 bases identical to TRBD2. The germline V gene encodes CDR1 SGHTS and CDR2 YDEGEE. The CDR3 has 17 amino acids. The trim removed 0 bases at V and 7 bases at J, leaving 12 bases unmatched.

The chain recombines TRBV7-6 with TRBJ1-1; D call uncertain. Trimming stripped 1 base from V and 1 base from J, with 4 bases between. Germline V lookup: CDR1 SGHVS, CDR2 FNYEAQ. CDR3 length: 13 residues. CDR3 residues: CASSLERNTEAFF. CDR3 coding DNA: TGTGCCAGCAGCTTAGAGCGGAACACTGAAGCTTTCTTT.

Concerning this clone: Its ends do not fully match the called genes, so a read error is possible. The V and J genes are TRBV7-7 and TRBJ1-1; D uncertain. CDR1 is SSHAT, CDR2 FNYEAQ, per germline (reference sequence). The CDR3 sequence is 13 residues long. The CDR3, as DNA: TGTGCTAGCAGCCCACAACCCAACACTGAAGCTTTCTTT. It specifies CASSPQPNTEAFF.